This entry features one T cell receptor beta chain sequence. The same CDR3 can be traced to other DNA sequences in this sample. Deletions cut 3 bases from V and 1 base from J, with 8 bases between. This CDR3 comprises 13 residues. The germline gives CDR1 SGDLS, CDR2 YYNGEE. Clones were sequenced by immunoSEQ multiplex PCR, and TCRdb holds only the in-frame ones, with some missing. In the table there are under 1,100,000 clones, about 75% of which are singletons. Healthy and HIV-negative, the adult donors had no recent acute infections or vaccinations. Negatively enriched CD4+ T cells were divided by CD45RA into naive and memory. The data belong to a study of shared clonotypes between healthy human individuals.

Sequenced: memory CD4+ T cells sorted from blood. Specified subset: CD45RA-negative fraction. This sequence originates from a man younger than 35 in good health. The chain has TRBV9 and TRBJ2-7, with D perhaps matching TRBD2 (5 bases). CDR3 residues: CASSAGLSYEQYF. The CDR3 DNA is TGTGCCAGCAGCGCGGGGTTGTCCTACGAGCAGTACTTC.